The T cell receptor (beta chain) under discussion was sequenced for a study of T cell responses to AZD1222 COVID-19 vaccine. Overall study results and limits: In the spike-specific TCR repertoire, nearly half reportedly target unmutated variant regions. Clonal diversity was possibly underestimated; the donors were predominantly white British and more often female. Repertoire collection took place solely once the T cell response had peaked.

On this clone itself: Its antigen is unknown.

The method was immunoSEQ multiplex PCR; TCRdb's version includes in-frame clones alone and lacks a portion of them. The profile covers 140,000 to 150,000 clones, with around 84% appearing a single time and about 4.9% taken by the ten largest. The germline V and J ends were trimmed by 0 bases and 2 bases, with 8 bases remaining between them. This CDR3 comprises 14 residues. The germline gives CDR1 SGHRS, CDR2 YFSETQ. The origin of this receptor is an adult who received the AZD1222 COVID-19 vaccine. J is TRBJ1-2 and V is TRBV5-1, with D unresolved. Sequenced here: peripheral blood, sampled 28 days after the second AZD1222 dose. CDR3 nucleotide sequence: TGCGCCAGCAGCTTGGTTGACGGAAACTATGGCTACACCTTC. Translation: CASSLVDGNYGYTF.